The clone carrying this T cell receptor (beta chain) has ten or more counts. Antigen unknown. Germline CDR1 is SGHAT and CDR2 is FQNNGV. The CDR3 loop spans 16 amino acids. V was clipped by 3 bases and J by 0 bases; unmatched bases: 2. The data derive from a study of T cells in Graves' hyperthyroidism and ophthalmopathy. Study conclusions and caveats: Most clonotypes expanded in thyroid above 0.001 were likewise present in blood. Ophthalmopathy was told apart from stable hyperthyroidism by a 13 V-J model.

Amplification targeted TCR beta CDR3 regions from RNA transcripts. Using the HTBI primer set, a first-round RT-PCR was run on the TCR CDR3. TCRdb re-called the multiplex PCR reads with MiXCR, one entry per CDR3 protein. The sample has about 380,000 distinct CDR3 sequences, about 13% seen once; the top ten hold less than 25%. These patients, aged 18 to 65, had recently diagnosed hyperthyroidism lasting under 2 months. Exclusion criteria comprised uncontrolled infection, other autoimmune disease, pregnancy or lactation. The chain uses TRBV11-2 and TRBJ2-5, with 12 bases identical to TRBD2. The specimen was blood. The receptor was derived from a young man with Graves' hyperthyroidism that later progressed to Graves' ophthalmopathy. The CDR3 DNA reads TGTGCCAGCAGCTTGGGACTAGCGGGCCACCAAGAGACCCAGTACTTC. The encoded protein is CASSLGLAGHQETQYF. The whole variable domain, filled in from reference TRBV11-2 and TRBJ2-5, reads EAGVAQSPRYKIIEKRQSVAFWCNPISGHATLYWYQQILGQGPKLLIQFQNNGVVDDSQLPKDRFSAERLKGVDSTLKIQPAKLEDSAVYLCASSLGLAGHQETQYFGPGTRLLVL.